This TCR beta chain came from a study of response to subunit inactivated influenza vaccine. Study-wide points: Only a handful of new T cells, the authors suggested, are recruited with each seasonal influenza vaccination.

This clonotype was detected only a few times. What it binds is unknown. Trimming left V 1 base short and J 4 bases short, with 13 bases between. The CDR3 covers 15 residues. Germline assignment: CDR1 DFQATT and CDR2 SNEGSKA (reference sequence). TCRdb redid the calling of the RT-PCR reads with MiXCR, one entry per CDR3 protein. In the table there are around 520,000 distinct CDR3 sequences, 25% of which are singletons. This specimen consisted of CD4+ T cells sorted from PBMCs, obtained more than 4 days after vaccination. This sequence was found in a man aged 50-59 years who received an inactivated influenza vaccine. The chain uses TRBV20-1 and TRBJ1-4; D not resolved. CDR3 coding DNA: TGCAGTGCTAGAGTACCAGGAGACTATAATGAAAAACTGTTTTTT. It translates to CSARVPGDYNEKLFF.